This T cell receptor beta chain was captured by sequencing in a study of blood T cell repertoires in COVID-19. Study context: COVID-19 samples, acute and convalescent, were from the United States, Italy and Spain. In each case, the material was cDNA or gDNA derived from T cells, B-cell-depleted T cells, or PBMCs.

In the original workflow: Quantification of nucleated cells was approximated via reference gene primer amplification. Measured with immunoSEQ multiplex PCR; TCRdb has only the in-frame clones, and not every one. V, J and clone size are taken as reported in that table, and D and trimming were inferred from the DNA itself. The sample lists about 220,000 clones; approximately 82% were seen once. This CDR3 has 18 residues. V lost 4 bases to trimming and J lost 4 bases; unmatched junction nucleotides: 15. CDR1 is KGHSH, CDR2 LQKENI, per germline. The rearrangement links TRBV18 to TRBJ2-3, with 9 bases identical to TRBD2. The source is a woman of 80 years or more with acute or convalescent COVID-19. Sample: peripheral blood. For the CDR3, the DNA is TGTGCCAGCTCACTCGGCGTGAGCGGGGGGCACCCGTCAGATACGCAGTATTTT. It codes for CASSLGVSGGHPSDTQYF. Combining the CDR3 with reference TRBV18 and TRBJ2-3 gives the whole variable domain NAGVMQNPRHLVRRRGQEARLRCSPMKGHSHVYWYRQLPEEGLKFMVYLQKENIIDESGMPKERFSAEFPKEGPSILRIQQVVRGDSAAYFCASSLGVSGGHPSDTQYFGPGTRLTVL.